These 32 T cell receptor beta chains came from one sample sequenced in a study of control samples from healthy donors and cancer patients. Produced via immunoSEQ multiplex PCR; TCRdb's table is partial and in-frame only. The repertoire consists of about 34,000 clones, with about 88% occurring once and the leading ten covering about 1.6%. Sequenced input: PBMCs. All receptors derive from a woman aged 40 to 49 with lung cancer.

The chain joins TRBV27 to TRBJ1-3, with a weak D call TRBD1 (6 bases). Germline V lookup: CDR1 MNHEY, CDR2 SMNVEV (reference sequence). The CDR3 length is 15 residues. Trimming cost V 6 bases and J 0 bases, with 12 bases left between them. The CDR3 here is CASRSGTSSGNTIYF. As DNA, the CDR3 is TGTGCCAGCAGGTCTGGGACAAGCTCTGGAAACACCATATATTTT.

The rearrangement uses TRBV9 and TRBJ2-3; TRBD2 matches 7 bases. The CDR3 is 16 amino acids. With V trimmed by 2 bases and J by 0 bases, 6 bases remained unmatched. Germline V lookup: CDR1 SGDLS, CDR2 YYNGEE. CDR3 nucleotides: TGTGCCAGCAGCGTGCGGGGGACGGCTAGCACAGATACGCAGTATTTT. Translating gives CASSVRGTASTDTQYF. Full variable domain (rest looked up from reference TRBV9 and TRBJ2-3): DSGVTQTPKHLITATGQRVTLRCSPRSGDLSVYWYQQSLDQGLQFLIQYYNGEERAKGNILERFSAQQFPDLHSELNLSSLELGDSALYFCASSVRGTASTDTQYFGPGTRLTVL.

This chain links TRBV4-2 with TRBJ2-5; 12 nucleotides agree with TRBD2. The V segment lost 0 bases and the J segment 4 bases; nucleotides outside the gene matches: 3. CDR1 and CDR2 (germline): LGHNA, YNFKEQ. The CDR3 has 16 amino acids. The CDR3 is CASSQDPSGGAETQYF. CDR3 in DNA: TGTGCCAGCAGCCAAGATCCTAGCGGGGGGGCAGAGACCCAGTACTTC.

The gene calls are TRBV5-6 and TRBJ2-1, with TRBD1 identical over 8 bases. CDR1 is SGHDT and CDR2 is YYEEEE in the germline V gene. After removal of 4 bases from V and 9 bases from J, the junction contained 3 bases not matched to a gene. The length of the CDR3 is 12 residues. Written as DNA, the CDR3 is TGTGCCAGCAGCACCGACAGGGGTGAGCAGTTCTTC. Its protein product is CASSTDRGEQFF.

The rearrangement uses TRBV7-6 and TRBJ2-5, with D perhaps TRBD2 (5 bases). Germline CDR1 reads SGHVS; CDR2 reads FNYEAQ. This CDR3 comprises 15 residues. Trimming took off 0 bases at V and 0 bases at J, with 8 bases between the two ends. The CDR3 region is CASSLAGAYQETQYF. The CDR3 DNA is TGTGCCAGCAGCTTAGCGGGAGCGTACCAAGAGACCCAGTACTTC.

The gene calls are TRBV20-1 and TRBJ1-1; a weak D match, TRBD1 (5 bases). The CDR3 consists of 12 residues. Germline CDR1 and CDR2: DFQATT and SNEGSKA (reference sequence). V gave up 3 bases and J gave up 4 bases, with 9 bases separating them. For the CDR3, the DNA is TGCAGTGCTAGTGGGGGGGTCACTGAAGCTTTCTTT. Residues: CSASGGVTEAFF.

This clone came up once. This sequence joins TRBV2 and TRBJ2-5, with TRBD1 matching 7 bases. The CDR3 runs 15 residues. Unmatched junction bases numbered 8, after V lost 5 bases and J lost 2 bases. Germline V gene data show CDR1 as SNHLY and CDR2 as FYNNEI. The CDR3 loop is CASSLIPGGQETQYF. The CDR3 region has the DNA TGTGCCAGCAGTTTAATTCCAGGGGGTCAAGAGACCCAGTACTTC.

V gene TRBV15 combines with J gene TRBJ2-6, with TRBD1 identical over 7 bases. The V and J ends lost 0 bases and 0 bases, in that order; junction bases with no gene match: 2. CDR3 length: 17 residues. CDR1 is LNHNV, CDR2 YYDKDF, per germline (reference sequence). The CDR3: CATSRDGDSSGANVLTF. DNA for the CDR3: TGTGCCACCAGCAGAGATGGGGACAGCTCTGGGGCCAACGTCCTGACTTTC.

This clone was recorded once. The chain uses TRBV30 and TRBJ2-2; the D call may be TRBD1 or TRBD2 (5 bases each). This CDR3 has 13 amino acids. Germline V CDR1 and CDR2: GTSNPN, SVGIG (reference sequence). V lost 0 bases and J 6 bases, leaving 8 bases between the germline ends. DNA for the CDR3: TGTGCCTGGAGTGTAGAGGGGTCCGGGGAGCTGTTTTTT. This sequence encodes CAWSVEGSGELFF. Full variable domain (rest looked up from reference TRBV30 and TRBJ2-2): SQTIHQWPATLVQPVGSPLSLECTVEGTSNPNLYWYRQAAGRGLQLLFYSVGIGQISSEVPQNLSASRPQDRQFILSSKKLLLSDSGFYLCAWSVEGSGELFFGEGSRLTVL.

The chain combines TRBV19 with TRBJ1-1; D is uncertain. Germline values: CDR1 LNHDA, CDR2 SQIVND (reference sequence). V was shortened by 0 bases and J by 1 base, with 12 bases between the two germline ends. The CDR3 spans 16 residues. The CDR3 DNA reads TGTGCCAGTAGTATAGATCTCGCAGGAGAGAACACTGAAGCTTTCTTT. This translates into CASSIDLAGENTEAFF.

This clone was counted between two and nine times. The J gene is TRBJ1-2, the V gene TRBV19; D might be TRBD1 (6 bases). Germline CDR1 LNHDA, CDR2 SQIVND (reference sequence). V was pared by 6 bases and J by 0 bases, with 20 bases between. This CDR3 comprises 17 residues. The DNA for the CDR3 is TGTGCCAGTAGCCAAGCGAGAGGACAGACGACTAACTATGGCTACACCTTC. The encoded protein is CASSQARGQTTNYGYTF.

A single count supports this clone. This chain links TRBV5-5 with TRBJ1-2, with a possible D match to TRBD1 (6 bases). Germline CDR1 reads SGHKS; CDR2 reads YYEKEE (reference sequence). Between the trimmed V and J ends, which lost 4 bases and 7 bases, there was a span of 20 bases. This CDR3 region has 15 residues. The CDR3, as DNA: TGTGCCAGCAGCCCACCCCTACAGGGAAGGGGTGGCTACACCTTC. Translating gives CASSPPLQGRGGYTF.

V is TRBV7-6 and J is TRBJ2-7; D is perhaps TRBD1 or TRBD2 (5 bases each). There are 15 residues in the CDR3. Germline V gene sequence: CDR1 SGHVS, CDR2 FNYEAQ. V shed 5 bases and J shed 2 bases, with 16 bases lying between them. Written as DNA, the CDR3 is TGTGCCAGCAGCCCCGCCGGCAGGGACGCCTACGAGCAGTACTTC. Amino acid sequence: CASSPAGRDAYEQYF. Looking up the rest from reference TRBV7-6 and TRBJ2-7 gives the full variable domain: GAGVSQSPRYKVTKRGQDVALRCDPISGHVSLYWYRQALGQGPEFLTYFNYEAQQDKSGLPNDRFSAERPEGSISTLTIQRTEQRDSAMYRCASSPAGRDAYEQYFGPGTRLTVT.

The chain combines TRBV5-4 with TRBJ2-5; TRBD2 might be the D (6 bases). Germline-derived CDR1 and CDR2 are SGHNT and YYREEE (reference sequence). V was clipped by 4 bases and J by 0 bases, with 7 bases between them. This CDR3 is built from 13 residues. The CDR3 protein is CASSRDYQETQYF. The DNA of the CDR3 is TGTGCCAGCAGCCGGGACTACCAAGAGACCCAGTACTTC. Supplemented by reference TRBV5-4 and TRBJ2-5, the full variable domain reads ETGVTQSPTHLIKTRGQQVTLRCSSQSGHNTVSWYQQALGQGPQFIFQYYREEENGRGNFPPRFSGLQFPNYSSELNVNALELDDSALYLCASSRDYQETQYFGPGTRLLVL.

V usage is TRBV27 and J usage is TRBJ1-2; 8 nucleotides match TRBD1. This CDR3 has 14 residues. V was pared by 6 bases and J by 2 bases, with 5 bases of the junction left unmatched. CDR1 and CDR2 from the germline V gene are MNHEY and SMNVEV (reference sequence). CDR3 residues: CASRPGGSNYGYTF. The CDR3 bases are TGTGCCAGCAGACCAGGGGGCTCGAACTATGGCTACACCTTC.

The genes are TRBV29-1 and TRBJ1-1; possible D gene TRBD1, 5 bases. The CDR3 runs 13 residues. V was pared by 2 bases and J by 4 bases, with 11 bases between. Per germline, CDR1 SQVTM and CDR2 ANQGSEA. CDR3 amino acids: CSVETGAVTEAFF. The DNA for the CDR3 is TGCAGCGTTGAAACCGGGGCGGTCACTGAAGCTTTCTTT.

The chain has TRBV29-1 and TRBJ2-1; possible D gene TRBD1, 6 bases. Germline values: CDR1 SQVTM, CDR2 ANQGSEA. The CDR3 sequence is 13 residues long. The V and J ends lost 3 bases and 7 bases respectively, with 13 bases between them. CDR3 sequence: CSVDQYRENEQFF. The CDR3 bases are TGCAGCGTTGACCAATACAGGGAGAATGAGCAGTTCTTC.

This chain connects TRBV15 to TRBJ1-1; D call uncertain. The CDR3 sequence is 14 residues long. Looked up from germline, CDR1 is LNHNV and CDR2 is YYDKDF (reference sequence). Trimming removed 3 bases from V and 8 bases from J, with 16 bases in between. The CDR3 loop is CATSSGVTRLEAFF. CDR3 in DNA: TGTGCCACCAGCAGTGGCGTTACGAGGCTGGAAGCTTTCTTT.

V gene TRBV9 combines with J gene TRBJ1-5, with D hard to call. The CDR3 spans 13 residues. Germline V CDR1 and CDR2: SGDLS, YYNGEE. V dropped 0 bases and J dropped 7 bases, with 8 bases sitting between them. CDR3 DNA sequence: TGTGCCAGCAGCGTAGAGTTCGGGCAGCCCCAGCATTTT. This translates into CASSVEFGQPQHF.

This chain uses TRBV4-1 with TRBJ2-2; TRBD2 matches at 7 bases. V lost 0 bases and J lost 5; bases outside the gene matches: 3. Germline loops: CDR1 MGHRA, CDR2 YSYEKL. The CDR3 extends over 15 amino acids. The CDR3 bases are TGCGCCAGCAGCCAAGAGGCGCGGGGGACCGGGGAGCTGTTTTTT. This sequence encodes CASSQEARGTGELFF.

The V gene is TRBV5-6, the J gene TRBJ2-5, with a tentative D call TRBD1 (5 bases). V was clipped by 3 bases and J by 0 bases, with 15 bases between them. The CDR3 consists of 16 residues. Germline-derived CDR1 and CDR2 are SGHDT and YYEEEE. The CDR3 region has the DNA TGTGCCAGCAGCTGGGCTGACAGCCGGTACCAAGAGACCCAGTACTTC. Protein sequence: CASSWADSRYQETQYF.

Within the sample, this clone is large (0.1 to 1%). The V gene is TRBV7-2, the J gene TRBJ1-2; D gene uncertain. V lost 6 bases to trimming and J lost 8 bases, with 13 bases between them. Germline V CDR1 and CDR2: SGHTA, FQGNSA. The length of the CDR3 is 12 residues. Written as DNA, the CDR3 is TGTGCCAGCAGTCTTACCGCGCTAGGCTACACCTTC. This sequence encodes CASSLTALGYTF.

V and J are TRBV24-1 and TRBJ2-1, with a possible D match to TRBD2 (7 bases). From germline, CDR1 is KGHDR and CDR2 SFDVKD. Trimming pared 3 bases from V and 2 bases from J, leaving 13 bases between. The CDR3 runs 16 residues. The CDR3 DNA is TGTGCCACCAGTGATGGGCTAGGGGGGGCCTACAATGAGCAGTTCTTC. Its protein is CATSDGLGGAYNEQFF.

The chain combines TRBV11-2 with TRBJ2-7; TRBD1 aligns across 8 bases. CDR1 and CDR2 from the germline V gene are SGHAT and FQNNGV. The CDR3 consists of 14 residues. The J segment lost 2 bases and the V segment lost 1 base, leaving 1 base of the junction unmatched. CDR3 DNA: TGTGCCAGCAGCTTAGGGACAGGGCCCTACGAGCAGTACTTC. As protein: CASSLGTGPYEQYF. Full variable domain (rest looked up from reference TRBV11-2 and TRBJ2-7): EAGVAQSPRYKIIEKRQSVAFWCNPISGHATLYWYQQILGQGPKLLIQFQNNGVVDDSQLPKDRFSAERLKGVDSTLKIQPAKLEDSAVYLCASSLGTGPYEQYFGPGTRLTVT.

CDR3 residues: CASSVGSGNTEAFF. CDR3 coding DNA: TGTGCCAGCAGCGTAGGTTCCGGGAACACTGAAGCTTTCTTT. V is TRBV9 and J is TRBJ1-1, with D unclear. The CDR3 contains 14 residues. CDR1 is SGDLS, CDR2 YYNGEE, per germline. Trimming left V 0 bases short and J 1 base short, with 7 bases between.

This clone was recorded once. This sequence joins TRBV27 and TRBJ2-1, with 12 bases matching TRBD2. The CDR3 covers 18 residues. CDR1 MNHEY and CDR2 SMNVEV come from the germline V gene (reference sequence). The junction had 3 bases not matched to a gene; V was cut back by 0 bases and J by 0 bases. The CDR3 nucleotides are TGTGCCAGCAGTTTATCACTAGCGGGGGGTCGCTCCTACAATGAGCAGTTCTTC. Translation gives CASSLSLAGGRSYNEQFF.

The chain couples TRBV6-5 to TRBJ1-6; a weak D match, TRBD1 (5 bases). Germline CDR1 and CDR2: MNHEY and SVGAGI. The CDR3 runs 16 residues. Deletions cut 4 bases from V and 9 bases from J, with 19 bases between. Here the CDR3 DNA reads TGTGCCAGCAGTTCTGGGACCGAACCGGGGATTTCACCCCTCCACTTT. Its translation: CASSSGTEPGISPLHF.

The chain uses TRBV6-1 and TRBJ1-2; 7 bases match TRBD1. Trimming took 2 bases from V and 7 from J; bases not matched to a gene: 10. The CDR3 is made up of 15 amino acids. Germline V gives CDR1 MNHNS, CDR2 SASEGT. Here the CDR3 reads CASSENRGGGAGYTF. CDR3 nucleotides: TGTGCCAGCAGTGAAAACAGGGGTGGAGGGGCTGGCTACACCTTC.

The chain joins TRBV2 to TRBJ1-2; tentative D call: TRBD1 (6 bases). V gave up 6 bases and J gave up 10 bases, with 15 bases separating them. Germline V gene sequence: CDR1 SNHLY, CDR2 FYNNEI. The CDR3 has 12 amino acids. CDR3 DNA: TGTGCCAGCAGCACTACAGGGTCGGACTACACCTTC. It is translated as CASSTTGSDYTF.

As DNA, the CDR3 is TGTGCCAGCAGCGTGCGTGCAACTAATGAAAAACTGTTTTTT. It translates to CASSVRATNEKLFF. This sequence joins TRBV9 and TRBJ1-4, with D uncertain. The germline V gene has CDR1 SGDLS and CDR2 YYNGEE. V shed 2 bases and J shed 0 bases, with 5 bases lying between them. The CDR3 consists of 14 residues.

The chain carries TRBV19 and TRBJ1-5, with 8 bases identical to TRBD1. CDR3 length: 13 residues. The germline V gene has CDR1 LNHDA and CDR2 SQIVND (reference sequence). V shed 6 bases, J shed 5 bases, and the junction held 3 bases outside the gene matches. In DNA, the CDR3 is TGTGCCAGTAGCCCGACAGGGGATCAGCCCCAGCATTTT. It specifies CASSPTGDQPQHF.

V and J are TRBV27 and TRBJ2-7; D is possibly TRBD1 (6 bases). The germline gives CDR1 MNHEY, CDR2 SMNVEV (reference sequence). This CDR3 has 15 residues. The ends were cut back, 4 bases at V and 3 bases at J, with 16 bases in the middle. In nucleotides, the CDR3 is TGTGCCAGCAGTTCCGTGGACAGAGCCTTCTACGAGCAGTACTTC. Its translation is CASSSVDRAFYEQYF.